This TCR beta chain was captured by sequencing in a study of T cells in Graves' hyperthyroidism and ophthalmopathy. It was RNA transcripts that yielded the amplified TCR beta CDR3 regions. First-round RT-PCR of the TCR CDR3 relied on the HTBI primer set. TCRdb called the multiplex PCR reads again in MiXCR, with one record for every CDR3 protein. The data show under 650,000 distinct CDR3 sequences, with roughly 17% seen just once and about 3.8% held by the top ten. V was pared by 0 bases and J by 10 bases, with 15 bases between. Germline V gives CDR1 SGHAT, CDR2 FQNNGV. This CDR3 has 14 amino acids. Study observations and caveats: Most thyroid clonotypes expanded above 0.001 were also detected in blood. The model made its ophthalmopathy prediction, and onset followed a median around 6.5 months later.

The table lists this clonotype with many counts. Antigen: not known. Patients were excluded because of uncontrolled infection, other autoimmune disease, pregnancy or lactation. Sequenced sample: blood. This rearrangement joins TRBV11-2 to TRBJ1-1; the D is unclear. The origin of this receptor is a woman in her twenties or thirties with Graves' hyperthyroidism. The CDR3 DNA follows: TGTGCCAGCAGCTTAGATCCCAGTGCTTCTCTAGCTTTCTTT. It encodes CASSLDPSASLAFF.